The subject of this entry is one T cell receptor (beta chain). Its antigen is as yet unknown. Systemic immunosuppression or autoimmune disease history was grounds to exclude patients. Samples were taken at baseline and on day 1 of cycles 4 and 7. The data stem from a study of OX40 agonist ivuxolimab in advanced cancers. Study-wide points: CD4+ and CD8+ blood T cells expanded clonally by week 6 at 0.1 to 3.0 mg/kg. Low normalized T-cell clonal expansion was also seen in some nonresponders.

The CDR3 is made up of 14 amino acids. With 0 bases removed from V and 2 bases from J, the gap between germline ends came to 9 bases. CDR1 is SGDLS and CDR2 is YYNGEE in the germline V gene. Data came from immunoSEQ multiplex PCR; TCRdb stores just in-frame clones and leaves some out. The sample holds 60,000 to 65,000 clones, around 90% seen once. The clonotype was recovered from an adult with an advanced solid tumor such as melanoma, head and neck, liver or kidney cancer. V and J are TRBV9 and TRBJ2-7, with D possibly TRBD2 on 5 matching bases. This specimen consisted of CD4+ or CD8+ T cells sorted from blood, obtained in a trial of the OX40 agonist ivuxolimab. CDR3 amino acids: CASSVGERAYEQYF. CDR3 nucleotide sequence: TGTGCCAGCAGCGTAGGGGAGAGGGCCTACGAGCAGTACTTC.